The 11 T cell receptor beta chains below come from one sample, sequenced in a study of blood T cell repertoires in COVID-19 (dated by TCRdb to 2020 to 2021). The method behind the library was the immunoSEQ multiplex PCR assay. What TCRdb holds here is the immuneACCESS table cut down to in-frame rearrangements. Part of the clones is not present; checked against another copy, under half of the missing clones reflect an unresolved V gene, and the others are unexplained. Here the sample has roughly 48,000 clones; about three quarters occur a single time. The top ten clonotypes cover about 18% of the sample. Sequencing was done on a sample of peripheral blood. The source of these receptors is a human donor with active or convalescent COVID-19. The donor label of this sample is uncertain.

This chain connects TRBV5-1 to TRBJ1-6; 10 nucleotides agree with TRBD1. V lost 4 bases, J lost 8 bases, and 6 bases stayed unmatched. The CDR3 spans 15 residues. Germline lookup yields CDR1 SGHRS and CDR2 YFSETQ. This chain's CDR3 is CASSRLGTGDSPLHF. In DNA form, the CDR3 reads TGCGCCAGCAGCCGACTCGGGACAGGGGATTCACCCCTCCACTTT.

The chain joins TRBV2 to TRBJ1-2; 9 positions agree with TRBD1. The CDR3 consists of 13 residues. CDR1 is SNHLY, CDR2 FYNNEI, per germline. V trimming: 8 bases; J trimming: 2 bases; junction bases outside the gene matches: 3. The CDR3: CASQGQGNYGYTF. For the CDR3, the DNA is TGTGCCAGCCAGGGACAGGGAAACTATGGCTACACCTTC.

This sequence joins TRBV4-1 and TRBJ2-7, with D uncertain. Per the germline V gene, CDR1 is MGHRA and CDR2 is YSYEKL. V gave up 0 bases and J gave up 3 bases, with 9 bases separating them. The CDR3 has 14 residues. CDR3 sequence: CASSQDQSVYEQYF. CDR3 DNA sequence: TGCGCCAGCAGCCAAGATCAGTCAGTCTACGAGCAGTACTTC.

J is TRBJ2-7 and V is TRBV7-9, with 8 bases identical to TRBD1. CDR1 is SEHNR and CDR2 is FQNEAQ in the germline V gene (reference sequence). Unmatched junction bases numbered 13, after V lost 5 bases and J lost 7 bases. The CDR3 length is 15 residues. The CDR3 sequence: CASSRTQTGAGEQYF. Here the CDR3 DNA reads TGTGCCAGCAGCCGGACACAGACAGGGGCAGGGGAGCAGTACTTC.

V is TRBV7-8 and J is TRBJ2-5, with TRBD2 matching 7 bases. Looked up from germline, CDR1 is SGHVS and CDR2 is FQNEAQ. This CDR3 comprises 15 residues. The junction had 5 bases not matched to a gene; V was cut back by 3 bases and J by 1 base. The CDR3 reads CASSLGGLSQETQYF. CDR3 coding DNA: TGTGCCAGCAGCTTGGGAGGGCTTTCCCAAGAGACCCAGTACTTC.

V gene TRBV5-4 combines with J gene TRBJ2-7; 10 nucleotides match TRBD2. V lost 0 bases, J lost 5 bases, and 8 bases stayed unmatched. The CDR3 length is 16 residues. Germline CDR1 is SGHNT and CDR2 is YYREEE (reference sequence). CDR3 nucleotides: TGTGCCAGCAGCTTGGGGCTAGCGGGAGCTGGGGACGAGCAGTACTTC. This gives the protein CASSLGLAGAGDEQYF.

V gene TRBV28 combines with J gene TRBJ2-6; 7 nucleotides line up with TRBD2. Germline CDR1 is MDHEN and CDR2 is SYDVKM. Trimming at V came to 2 bases and at J to 2 bases, leaving 0 bases not matched to a gene. This CDR3 has 15 amino acids. The CDR3 coding sequence is TGTGCCAGCAGTTTAGCGGGAGCTGGGGCCAACGTCCTGACTTTC. Amino acids: CASSLAGAGANVLTF.

The rearrangement links TRBV27 to TRBJ1-5; D uncertain. The CDR3 runs to 13 residues. The V end lost 4 bases, the J end lost 6 bases, and 10 bases lay between the germline ends. Germline V gene lookup returns CDR1 MNHEY and CDR2 SMNVEV (reference sequence). The CDR3 DNA reads TGTGCCAGCAGTTCCCTCAGAGGTCAGCCCCAGCATTTT. This gives the protein CASSSLRGQPQHF.

The chain carries TRBV5-1 and TRBJ2-7, with TRBD1 identical over 8 bases. V dropped 2 bases and J dropped 3; count of bases not matched to a gene: 4. Per the germline V gene, CDR1 is SGHRS and CDR2 is YFSETQ. The CDR3 sequence is 14 residues long. CDR3 DNA sequence: TGCGCCAGCAGCTTAGGCAGGGGGCGCTACGAGCAGTACTTC. Its protein is CASSLGRGRYEQYF.

The V call is TRBV19, the J call TRBJ2-1; possible D gene TRBD2, 5 bases. CDR3 size: 15 residues. Deletions cut 4 bases from V and 1 base from J, with 11 bases between. CDR1 is LNHDA, CDR2 SQIVND, per germline (reference sequence). The CDR3 loop is CASSTLGGSYNEQFF. The CDR3, as DNA: TGTGCCAGTAGTACCCTAGGAGGATCCTACAATGAGCAGTTCTTC.

This sequence joins TRBV19 and TRBJ2-5, with D maybe TRBD1 (6 bases). The length of the CDR3 is 13 residues. Germline V lookup: CDR1 LNHDA, CDR2 SQIVND (reference sequence). The V gene lost 6 bases and the J gene lost 6 bases, with 14 bases spanning the gap. CDR3 in DNA: TGTGCCAGTAGCTCAGGGGAGTTGAAGACCCAGTACTTC. The encoded protein is CASSSGELKTQYF. Together with reference TRBV19 and TRBJ2-5, the CDR3 gives the full variable domain: DGGITQSPKYLFRKEGQNVTLSCEQNLNHDAMYWYRQDPGQGLRLIYYSQIVNDFQKGDIAEGYSVSREKKESFPLTVTSAQKNPTAFYLCASSSGELKTQYFGPGTRLLVL.